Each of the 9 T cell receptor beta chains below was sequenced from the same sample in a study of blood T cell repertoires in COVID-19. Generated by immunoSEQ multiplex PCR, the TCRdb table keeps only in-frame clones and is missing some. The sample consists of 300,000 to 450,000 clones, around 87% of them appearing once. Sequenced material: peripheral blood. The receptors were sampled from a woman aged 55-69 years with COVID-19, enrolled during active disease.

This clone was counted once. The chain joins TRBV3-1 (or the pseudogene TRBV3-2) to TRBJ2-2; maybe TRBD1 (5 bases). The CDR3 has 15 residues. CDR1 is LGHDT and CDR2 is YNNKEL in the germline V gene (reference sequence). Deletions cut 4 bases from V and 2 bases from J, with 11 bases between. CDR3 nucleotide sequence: TGTGCCAGCAGCCGGGGCCCCATAAACACCGGGGAGCTGTTTTTT. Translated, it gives CASSRGPINTGELFF.

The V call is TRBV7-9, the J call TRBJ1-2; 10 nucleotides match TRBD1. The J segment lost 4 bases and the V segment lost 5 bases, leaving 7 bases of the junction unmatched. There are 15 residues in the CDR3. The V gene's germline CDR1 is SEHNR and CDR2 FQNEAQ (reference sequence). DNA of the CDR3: TGTGCCAGCAGCGTCGACAGGGGGCTTCCCTATGGCTACACCTTC. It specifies CASSVDRGLPYGYTF.

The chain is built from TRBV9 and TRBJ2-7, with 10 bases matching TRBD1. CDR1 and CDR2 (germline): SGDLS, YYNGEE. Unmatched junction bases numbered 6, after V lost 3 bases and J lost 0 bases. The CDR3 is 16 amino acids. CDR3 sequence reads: CASSGEGQGVSYEQYF. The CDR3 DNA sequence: TGTGCCAGCAGCGGGGAAGGACAGGGGGTCTCCTACGAGCAGTACTTC.

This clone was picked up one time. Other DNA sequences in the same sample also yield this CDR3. In nucleotides, the CDR3 is TGTGCCAGCTCACCTGACAGGCACACTGAAGCTTTCTTT. This sequence encodes CASSPDRHTEAFF. The gene calls are TRBV18 and TRBJ1-1, with D tentatively TRBD1 (6 bases). Germline V gene data show CDR1 as KGHSH and CDR2 as LQKENI. CDR3 length equals 13 residues. Trimming stripped 3 bases from V and 3 bases from J, with 8 bases between. The whole variable domain, filled in from reference TRBV18 and TRBJ1-1, reads NAGVMQNPRHLVRRRGQEARLRCSPMKGHSHVYWYRQLPEEGLKFMVYLQKENIIDESGMPKERFSAEFPKEGPSILRIQQVVRGDSAAYFCASSPDRHTEAFFGQGTRLTVV.

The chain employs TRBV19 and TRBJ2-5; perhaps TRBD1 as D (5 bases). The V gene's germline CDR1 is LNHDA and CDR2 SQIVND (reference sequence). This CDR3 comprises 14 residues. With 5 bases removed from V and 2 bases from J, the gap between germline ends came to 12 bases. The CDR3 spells CASSATGRQETQYF. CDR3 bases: TGTGCCAGTAGTGCTACAGGCCGACAAGAGACCCAGTACTTC.

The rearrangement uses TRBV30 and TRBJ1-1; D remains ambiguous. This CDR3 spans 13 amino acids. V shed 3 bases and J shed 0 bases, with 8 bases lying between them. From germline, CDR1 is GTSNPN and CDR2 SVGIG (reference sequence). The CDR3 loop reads CAWRARVNTEAFF. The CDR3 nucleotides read TGTGCCTGGAGGGCACGGGTGAACACTGAAGCTTTCTTT.

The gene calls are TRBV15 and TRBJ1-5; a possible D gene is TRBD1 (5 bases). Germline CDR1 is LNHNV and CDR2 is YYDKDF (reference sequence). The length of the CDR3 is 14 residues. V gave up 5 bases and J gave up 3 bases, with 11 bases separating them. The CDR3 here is CATSLGADNQPQHF. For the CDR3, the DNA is TGTGCCACCAGCCTAGGGGCAGACAATCAGCCCCAGCATTTT. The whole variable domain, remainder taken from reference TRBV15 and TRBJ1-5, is DAMVIQNPRYQVTQFGKPVTLSCSQTLNHNVMYWYQQKSSQAPKLLFHYYDKDFNNEADTPDNFQSRRPNTSFCFLDIRSPGLGDTAMYLCATSLGADNQPQHFGDGTRLSIL.

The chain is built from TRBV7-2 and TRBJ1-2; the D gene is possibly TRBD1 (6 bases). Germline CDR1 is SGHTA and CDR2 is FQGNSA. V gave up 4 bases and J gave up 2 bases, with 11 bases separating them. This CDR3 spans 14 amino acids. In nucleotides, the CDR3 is TGTGCCAGCAGCTCAGGGGATGGGAACTATGGCTACACCTTC. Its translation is CASSSGDGNYGYTF.

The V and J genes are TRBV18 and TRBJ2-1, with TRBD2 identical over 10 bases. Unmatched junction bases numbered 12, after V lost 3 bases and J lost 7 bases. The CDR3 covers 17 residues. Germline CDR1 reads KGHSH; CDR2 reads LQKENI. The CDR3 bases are TGTGCCAGCTCACCTGGCCTGAGCGGGGGGGCCGCGAATGAGCAGTTCTTC. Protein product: CASSPGLSGGAANEQFF. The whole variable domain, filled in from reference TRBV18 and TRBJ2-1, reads NAGVMQNPRHLVRRRGQEARLRCSPMKGHSHVYWYRQLPEEGLKFMVYLQKENIIDESGMPKERFSAEFPKEGPSILRIQQVVRGDSAAYFCASSPGLSGGAANEQFFGPGTRLTVL.